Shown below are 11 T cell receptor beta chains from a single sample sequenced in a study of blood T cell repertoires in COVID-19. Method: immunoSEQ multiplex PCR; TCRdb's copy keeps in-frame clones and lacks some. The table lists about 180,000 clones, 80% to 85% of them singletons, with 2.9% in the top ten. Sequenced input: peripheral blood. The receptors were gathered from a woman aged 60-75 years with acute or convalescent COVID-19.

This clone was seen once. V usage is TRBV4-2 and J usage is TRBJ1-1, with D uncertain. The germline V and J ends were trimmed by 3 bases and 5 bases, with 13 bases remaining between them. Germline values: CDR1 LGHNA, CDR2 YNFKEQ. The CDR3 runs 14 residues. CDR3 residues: CASSQVLPGTEAFF. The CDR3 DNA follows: TGTGCCAGCAGCCAGGTACTTCCCGGGACTGAAGCTTTCTTT.

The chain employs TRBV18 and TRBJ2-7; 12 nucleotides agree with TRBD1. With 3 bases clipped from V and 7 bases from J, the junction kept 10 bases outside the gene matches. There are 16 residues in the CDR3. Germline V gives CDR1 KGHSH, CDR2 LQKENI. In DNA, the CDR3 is TGTGCCAGCTCACCTATCCGGGACAGGGGGCCTCGAGAGCAGTACTTC. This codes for CASSPIRDRGPREQYF.

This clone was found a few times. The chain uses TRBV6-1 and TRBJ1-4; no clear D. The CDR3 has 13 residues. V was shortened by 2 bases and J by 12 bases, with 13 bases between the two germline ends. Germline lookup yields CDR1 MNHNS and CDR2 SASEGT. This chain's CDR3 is CASSESEAGELFF. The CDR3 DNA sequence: TGTGCCAGCAGTGAATCGGAGGCTGGGGAACTGTTTTTT.

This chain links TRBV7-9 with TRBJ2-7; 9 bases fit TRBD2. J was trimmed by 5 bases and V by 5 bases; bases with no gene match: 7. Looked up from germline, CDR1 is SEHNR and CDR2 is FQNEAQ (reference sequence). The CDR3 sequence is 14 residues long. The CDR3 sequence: CASSPSGVGNEQYF. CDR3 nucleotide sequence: TGTGCCAGCAGCCCTAGCGGGGTAGGGAACGAGCAGTACTTC.

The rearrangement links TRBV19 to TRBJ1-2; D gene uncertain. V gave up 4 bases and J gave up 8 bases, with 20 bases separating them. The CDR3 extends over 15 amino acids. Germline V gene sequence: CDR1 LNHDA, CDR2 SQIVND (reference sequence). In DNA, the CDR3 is TGTGCCAGTAGTACCTGGCCCCCTTTGCCCGCCGGCTACACCTTC. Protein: CASSTWPPLPAGYTF.

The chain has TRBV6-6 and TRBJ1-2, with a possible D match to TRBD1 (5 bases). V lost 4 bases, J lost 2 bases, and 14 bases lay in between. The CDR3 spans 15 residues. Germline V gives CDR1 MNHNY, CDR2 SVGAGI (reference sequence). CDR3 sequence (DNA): TGTGCCAGCAGTTTTTTCAGGGACTTCAACTATGGCTACACCTTC. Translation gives CASSFFRDFNYGYTF.

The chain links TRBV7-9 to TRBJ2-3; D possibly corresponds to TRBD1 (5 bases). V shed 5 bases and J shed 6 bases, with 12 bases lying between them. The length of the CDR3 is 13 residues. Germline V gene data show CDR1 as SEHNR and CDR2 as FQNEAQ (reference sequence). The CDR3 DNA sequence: TGTGCCAGCAGCCCCCAGGGATGGGATACGCAGTATTTT. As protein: CASSPQGWDTQYF.

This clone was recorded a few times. CDR3: CASSPPGQNYGYTF. CDR3 nucleotide sequence: TGTGCCAGCAGCCCCCCGGGACAGAACTATGGCTACACCTTC. The J gene is TRBJ1-2, the V gene TRBV9, with TRBD1 matching 7 bases. V lost 4 bases and J lost 2; bases outside the gene matches: 5. The CDR3 loop spans 14 amino acids. In germline, CDR1 is SGDLS, CDR2 YYNGEE.

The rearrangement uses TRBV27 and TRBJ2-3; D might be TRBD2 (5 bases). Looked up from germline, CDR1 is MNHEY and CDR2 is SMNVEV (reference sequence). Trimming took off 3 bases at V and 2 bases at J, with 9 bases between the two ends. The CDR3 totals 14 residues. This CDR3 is CASSFTRDTDTQYF. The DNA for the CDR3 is TGTGCCAGCAGTTTTACTAGGGACACAGATACGCAGTATTTT.

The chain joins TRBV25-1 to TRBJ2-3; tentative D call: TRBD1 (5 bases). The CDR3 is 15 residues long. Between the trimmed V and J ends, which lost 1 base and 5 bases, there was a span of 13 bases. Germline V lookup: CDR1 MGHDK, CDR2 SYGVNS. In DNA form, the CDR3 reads TGTGCCAGCAGTGAATCTGGCAGGGTGGGAGATACGCAGTATTTT. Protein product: CASSESGRVGDTQYF.

The CDR3 region is CASTQTGGNTEAFF. The CDR3 DNA is TGTGCCAGTACCCAAACAGGGGGAAACACTGAAGCTTTCTTT. This chain joins TRBV19 and TRBJ1-1; 8 bases fit TRBD1. V shed 7 bases, J shed 2 bases, and the junction held 6 bases outside the gene matches. In germline, CDR1 is LNHDA, CDR2 SQIVND (reference sequence). The CDR3 has 14 amino acids.